Presented here are 29 T cell receptor beta chains from one specimen sequenced in a study of PD-1 blockade in classical Hodgkin lymphoma. Data came from immunoSEQ multiplex PCR; TCRdb stores just in-frame clones and leaves some out. The sample consists of tens of thousands of clones, around 93% of them appearing once. Every patient relapsed after autologous stem cell transplantation, and brentuximab vedotin exposure varied. Specimen: peripheral blood mononuclear cells (PBMCs), collected at baseline. The receptors come from a human donor with classical Hodgkin lymphoma.

The chain recombines TRBV9 with TRBJ2-7; 10 bases fit TRBD2. The length of the CDR3 is 15 residues. Germline lookup yields CDR1 SGDLS and CDR2 YYNGEE. Trimming at V came to 0 bases and at J to 2 bases, leaving 2 bases not matched to a gene. For the CDR3, the DNA is TGTGCCAGCAGCGTAGGGCTAGCGGGGGCCTACGAGCAGTACTTC. Its translation: CASSVGLAGAYEQYF.

The V gene is TRBV11-3, the J gene TRBJ2-1; TRBD2 aligns across 7 bases. The CDR3 runs to 15 residues. Looked up from germline, CDR1 is SGHNT and CDR2 is YENEEA. The V gene end was trimmed by 2 bases and the J gene end by 4 bases; junction bases not matched to a gene: 5. The chain's CDR3 is CASSLKAGYYNEQFF. CDR3 DNA: TGTGCCAGCAGCTTAAAAGCGGGGTATTACAATGAGCAGTTCTTC.

This chain connects TRBV5-1 to TRBJ1-2, with D hard to call. CDR1 and CDR2 from the germline V gene are SGHRS and YFSETQ. Trimming stripped 0 bases from V and 12 bases from J, with 15 bases between. There are 13 residues in the CDR3. The CDR3 DNA is TGCGCCAGCAGCTTGGGAAGTCACGTGGAAGACACCTTC. This gives the protein CASSLGSHVEDTF. Full variable domain (rest looked up from reference TRBV5-1 and TRBJ1-2): KAGVTQTPRYLIKTRGQQVTLSCSPISGHRSVSWYQQTPGQGLQFLFEYFSETQRNKGNFPGRFSGRQFSNSRSEMNVSTLELGDSALYLCASSLGSHVEDTFGSGTRLTVV.

This clone was observed a single time. The chain employs TRBV5-4 and TRBJ2-7; 8 nucleotides match TRBD2. With 2 bases clipped from V and 2 bases from J, the junction kept 0 bases outside the gene matches. The CDR3 has 13 amino acids. Germline V gives CDR1 SGHNT, CDR2 YYREEE (reference sequence). CDR3 amino acids: CASSFGGAYEQYF. DNA of the CDR3: TGTGCCAGCAGCTTCGGGGGGGCCTACGAGCAGTACTTC.

The chain couples TRBV27 to TRBJ2-4; no definite D call. The germline gives CDR1 MNHEY, CDR2 SMNVEV (reference sequence). V was trimmed by 0 bases and J by 6 bases, leaving 18 bases between them. CDR3 size: 17 residues. This CDR3 is CASSLSWQLGVRNIQYF. In DNA, the CDR3 is TGTGCCAGCAGTTTATCGTGGCAGCTTGGGGTGAGAAACATTCAGTACTTC.

The chain recombines TRBV27 with TRBJ2-5; tentative D call: TRBD2 (6 bases). Per germline, CDR1 MNHEY and CDR2 SMNVEV (reference sequence). The CDR3 length is 15 residues. Trimming pared 5 bases from V and 4 bases from J, leaving 17 bases between. CDR3: CASSLFGGGGETQYF. CDR3 bases: TGTGCCAGCAGTCTGTTTGGGGGAGGAGGAGAGACCCAGTACTTC.

The chain recombines TRBV11-1 with TRBJ1-1, with D possibly TRBD1 on 5 matching bases. The CDR3 covers 18 residues. The V gene lost 1 base and the J gene lost 0 bases, with 18 bases spanning the gap. CDR1 is SGHAT, CDR2 FQDESV, per germline (reference sequence). This chain's CDR3 is CASSLVGLSLMMNTEAFF. The CDR3 DNA follows: TGTGCCAGCAGCTTAGTGGGGCTCTCCCTAATGATGAACACTGAAGCTTTCTTT.

This chain uses TRBV11-1 with TRBJ1-2, with 7 positions matching TRBD1. The J segment lost 6 bases and the V segment lost 5 bases, leaving 9 bases of the junction unmatched. The CDR3 contains 14 residues. Germline loops: CDR1 SGHAT, CDR2 FQDESV (reference sequence). CDR3 nucleotide sequence: TGTGCCAGCAGCCGAACAGGGGCCGGGGATGGCTACACCTTC. Its protein is CASSRTGAGDGYTF.

The J gene is TRBJ2-7, the V gene TRBV9, with 10 nucleotides matching TRBD2. The CDR3 length is 16 residues. Germline CDR1 is SGDLS and CDR2 is YYNGEE. Trimming at V came to 9 bases and at J to 0 bases, leaving 12 bases not matched to a gene. DNA for the CDR3: TGTGCCACTTCAGCGGGAGGGGATTCAAGCTCCTACGAGCAGTACTTC. Protein product: CATSAGGDSSSYEQYF.

This chain links TRBV27 with TRBJ2-5, with D possibly TRBD1 on 5 matching bases. In germline, CDR1 is MNHEY, CDR2 SMNVEV (reference sequence). CDR3 length equals 17 residues. Trimming shortened V by 2 bases and J by 2 bases, and 18 bases separated the two germline ends. CDR3 in amino acids: CASSLAAGWVGQETQYF. The CDR3 bases are TGTGCCAGCAGTTTAGCAGCAGGGTGGGTGGGTCAAGAGACCCAGTACTTC.

The V gene is TRBV11-2, the J gene TRBJ2-2; D unclear. Germline-derived CDR1 and CDR2 are SGHAT and FQNNGV. This CDR3 spans 11 amino acids. Trimming shortened V by 8 bases and J by 4 bases, and 5 bases separated the two germline ends. CDR3 DNA sequence: TGTGCCAGCGTAGTCACCGGGGAGCTGTTTTTT. It codes for CASVVTGELFF.

This chain connects TRBV27 to TRBJ2-1, with 9 bases matching TRBD1. There are 19 residues in the CDR3. Germline V CDR1 and CDR2: MNHEY, SMNVEV (reference sequence). The J segment lost 0 bases and the V segment lost 5 bases, leaving 14 bases of the junction unmatched. The CDR3 nucleotides are TGTGCCAGCAGTCACATGACCGGGACAGGGTTCAGCTCCTACAATGAGCAGTTCTTC. This codes for CASSHMTGTGFSSYNEQFF.

The chain carries TRBV19 and TRBJ2-1; no clear D gene. The length of the CDR3 is 15 residues. Germline lookup yields CDR1 LNHDA and CDR2 SQIVND (reference sequence). V was shortened by 1 base and J by 2 bases, with 9 bases between the two germline ends. DNA of the CDR3: TGTGCCAGTAGTATAGGTACAGAACCCTACAATGAGCAGTTCTTC. Protein sequence: CASSIGTEPYNEQFF.

The chain employs TRBV9 and TRBJ2-3; 8 nucleotides match TRBD2. Germline V lookup: CDR1 SGDLS, CDR2 YYNGEE. The V and J ends lost 5 bases and 0 bases, in that order; junction bases with no gene match: 5. This CDR3 is 15 amino acids long. CDR3 sequence (DNA): TGTGCCAGCAGTCCTACTAGCGGTAGCACAGATACGCAGTATTTT. It specifies CASSPTSGSTDTQYF.

About this clone: The same CDR3 arises from other DNA sequences in this sample as well. This chain connects TRBV29-1 to TRBJ2-5; TRBD2 might be the D (7 bases). CDR3 length: 14 residues. V lost 2 bases, J lost 5 bases, and 15 bases lay in between. Germline loops: CDR1 SQVTM, CDR2 ANQGSEA. CDR3 sequence: CSVEWRGRGETQYF. CDR3 nucleotide sequence: TGCAGCGTTGAATGGCGGGGGCGGGGGGAGACCCAGTACTTC.

This sequence joins TRBV29-1 and TRBJ1-6, with 8 bases matching TRBD1. Per the germline V gene, CDR1 is SQVTM and CDR2 is ANQGSEA. V gave up 6 bases and J gave up 6 bases; unmatched junction bases: 7. CDR3 length: 14 amino acids. Here the CDR3 reads CSVRQGTGNSPLHF. CDR3 in DNA: TGCAGCGTCCGACAGGGGACGGGTAATTCACCCCTCCACTTT.

This chain connects TRBV19 to TRBJ2-7, with 7 bases that match TRBD2. Germline V gives CDR1 LNHDA, CDR2 SQIVND (reference sequence). The CDR3 covers 15 residues. The V gene end was trimmed by 3 bases and the J gene end by 2 bases; junction bases not matched to a gene: 7. This chain's CDR3 is CASSMALADTYEQYF. In nucleotides, the CDR3 is TGTGCCAGTAGTATGGCGCTAGCGGACACCTACGAGCAGTACTTC.

The chain links TRBV7-2 to TRBJ1-2, with D unclear. The CDR3 spans 14 residues. The V and J ends lost 9 bases and 1 base respectively, with 15 bases between them. Germline V CDR1 and CDR2: SGHTA, FQGNSA. This CDR3 reads CASTPGLDNYGYTF. The CDR3 DNA follows: TGTGCCAGTACCCCCGGATTAGATAACTATGGCTACACCTTC.

The chain links TRBV30 to TRBJ1-3; D uncertain. V was trimmed by 0 bases and J by 7 bases, leaving 13 bases between them. The CDR3 sequence is 14 residues long. Germline CDR1 reads GTSNPN; CDR2 reads SVGIG (reference sequence). In nucleotides, the CDR3 is TGTGCCTGGAGTGTAACCGCGTCGGGGAACACCATATATTTT. Its translation: CAWSVTASGNTIYF.

This chain uses TRBV9 with TRBJ2-1, with 10 positions matching TRBD2. Germline CDR1 reads SGDLS; CDR2 reads YYNGEE. V was pared by 0 bases and J by 10 bases, with 7 bases of the junction left unmatched. This CDR3 comprises 15 residues. The CDR3 region is CASSVASGSQYEQFF. DNA for the CDR3: TGTGCCAGCAGCGTAGCTAGCGGGAGCCAATACGAGCAGTTCTTC. Looking up the rest from reference TRBV9 and TRBJ2-1 gives the full variable domain: DSGVTQTPKHLITATGQRVTLRCSPRSGDLSVYWYQQSLDQGLQFLIQYYNGEERAKGNILERFSAQQFPDLHSELNLSSLELGDSALYFCASSVASGSQYEQFFGPGTRLTVL.

The chain has TRBV29-1 and TRBJ2-7; 9 bases align to TRBD1. Germline CDR1 reads SQVTM; CDR2 reads ANQGSEA. With 6 bases clipped from V and 3 bases from J, the junction kept 3 bases outside the gene matches. The CDR3 is 12 residues long. Here the CDR3 reads CSVGQGIYEQYF. DNA of the CDR3: TGCAGCGTCGGACAGGGGATCTACGAGCAGTACTTC.

This rearrangement joins TRBV14 to TRBJ2-5; D tentatively fits TRBD1 or TRBD2 (5 bases each). Trimming removed 0 bases at V and 1 base at J, with 18 bases between. The length of the CDR3 is 18 residues. CDR1 SGHDN and CDR2 FVKESK come from the germline V gene. CDR3 DNA: TGTGCCAGCAGCCAAGATATCGTTTCAAGGGACGTCCAAGAGACCCAGTACTTC. Its translation is CASSQDIVSRDVQETQYF.

V is TRBV7-3 and J is TRBJ1-6; 9 nucleotides line up with TRBD1. CDR3 length: 18 residues. Germline lookup yields CDR1 SGHTA and CDR2 FQGTGA. With 5 bases clipped from V and 7 bases from J, the junction kept 15 bases outside the gene matches. The DNA for the CDR3 is TGTGCCAGCAGCCACGACGAGCGGGCCGGGACAGGGAATTCACCCCTCCACTTT. This gives the protein CASSHDERAGTGNSPLHF.

This sequence joins TRBV6-1 and TRBJ1-2; TRBD1 aligns across 7 bases. J was trimmed by 5 bases and V by 6 bases; bases with no gene match: 12. This CDR3 spans 15 amino acids. Germline V gene lookup returns CDR1 MNHNS and CDR2 SASEGT. The chain's CDR3 is CASSETSGTVYGYTF. As DNA, the CDR3 is TGTGCCAGCAGCGAAACGTCCGGGACAGTTTATGGCTACACCTTC.

The table lists this clone with a count of one. The chain employs TRBV4-3 and TRBJ2-2; D remains unclear. CDR3 length: 14 residues. Germline CDR1 reads LGHNA; CDR2 reads YSLEER. V dropped 0 bases and J dropped 7 bases, with 9 bases sitting between them. CDR3 coding DNA: TGCGCCAGCAGCCAAGATCAAGCGATCGGGGAGCTGTTTTTT. This codes for CASSQDQAIGELFF.

The rearrangement uses TRBV19 and TRBJ2-7; TRBD2 matches at 11 bases. With 3 bases clipped from V and 7 bases from J, the junction kept 8 bases outside the gene matches. Germline CDR1 LNHDA, CDR2 SQIVND (reference sequence). CDR3 size: 15 residues. CDR3 in amino acids: CASSIVLAGAREQYF. In DNA, the CDR3 is TGTGCCAGTAGTATTGTACTAGCGGGAGCACGGGAGCAGTACTTC.

The chain combines TRBV9 with TRBJ1-4; a possible D gene is TRBD1 (6 bases). CDR1 is SGDLS, CDR2 YYNGEE, per germline. V was clipped by 0 bases and J by 7 bases, with 13 bases between them. The CDR3 consists of 15 residues. The CDR3 sequence: CASSVESGEGEKLFF. The DNA of the CDR3 is TGTGCCAGCAGCGTAGAGTCAGGGGAAGGTGAAAAACTGTTTTTT.

The V and J genes are TRBV19 and TRBJ1-1; no reliable D call. The ends were cut back, 0 bases at V and 0 bases at J, with 11 bases in the middle. CDR1 is LNHDA, CDR2 SQIVND, per germline (reference sequence). The CDR3 loop spans 16 amino acids. The CDR3 coding sequence is TGTGCCAGTAGTATAGACCTACTGAGGGTGAACACTGAAGCTTTCTTT. It specifies CASSIDLLRVNTEAFF.

The chain combines TRBV7-3 with TRBJ1-3; D is undetermined. The V and J ends lost 1 base and 2 bases respectively, with 9 bases between them. This CDR3 has 15 residues. Germline values: CDR1 SGHTA, CDR2 FQGTGA. The CDR3 here is CASSLSGDPGNTIYF. The CDR3 DNA reads as TGTGCCAGCAGCTTAAGCGGGGATCCTGGAAACACCATATATTTT.